The 14 T cell receptor beta chains listed next were all sequenced from one sample in a study of shared clonotypes between healthy human individuals. The data were produced by immunoSEQ multiplex PCR, yet TCRdb's version contains in-frame clones alone and is incomplete. The sample records over 2 million clones, over 85% being singletons. Material: naive CD4+ T cells sorted from blood. As to subset: CD45RA+ positively selected. The receptors shown here come from a man aged 18 to 30 in good health.

Concerning this clone: The same CDR3 arises from other DNA sequences in this sample as well. The chain has TRBV28 and TRBJ2-5, with D tentatively TRBD1 or TRBD2 (5 bases each). This CDR3 spans 12 amino acids. V was clipped by 5 bases and J by 3 bases, with 7 bases between them. The germline gives CDR1 MDHEN, CDR2 SYDVKM. The CDR3 bases are TGTGCCAGCAGTGGGGGAAAAGAGACCCAGTACTTC. This sequence encodes CASSGGKETQYF.

The chain joins TRBV18 to TRBJ1-6, with D unclear. Germline values: CDR1 KGHSH, CDR2 LQKENI. The V gene lost 2 bases and the J gene lost 7 bases, with 9 bases spanning the gap. The CDR3 is 14 amino acids. CDR3 amino acids: CASSPSRINSPLHF. The CDR3 bases are TGTGCCAGCTCACCATCTCGGATAAATTCACCCCTCCACTTT.

The chain recombines TRBV5-1 with TRBJ2-5; D is uncertain. The germline V and J ends were trimmed by 7 bases and 0 bases, with 13 bases remaining between them. Germline V gene lookup returns CDR1 SGHRS and CDR2 YFSETQ. The length of the CDR3 is 14 residues. CDR3 DNA: TGCGCCAGCGGGCCCCTGGGGTACCAAGAGACCCAGTACTTC. Protein sequence: CASGPLGYQETQYF. Filled out from reference TRBV5-1 and TRBJ2-5, the complete variable domain reads KAGVTQTPRYLIKTRGQQVTLSCSPISGHRSVSWYQQTPGQGLQFLFEYFSETQRNKGNFPGRFSGRQFSNSRSEMNVSTLELGDSALYLCASGPLGYQETQYFGPGTRLLVL.

This clone was detected only once. The rearrangement joins TRBV5-6 to TRBJ2-5; 9 bases are a match to TRBD1. With 4 bases clipped from V and 2 bases from J, the junction kept 3 bases outside the gene matches. Germline V gives CDR1 SGHDT, CDR2 YYEEEE. The CDR3 covers 14 residues. CDR3 nucleotide sequence: TGTGCCAGCAGCCGGGGACAGGGACAAGAGACCCAGTACTTC. Residues: CASSRGQGQETQYF.

The genes are TRBV7-2 and TRBJ2-1, with 7 bases that match TRBD2. The V and J ends lost 5 bases and 10 bases, in that order; junction bases with no gene match: 5. Per germline, CDR1 SGHTA and CDR2 FQGNSA. This CDR3 contains 12 residues. In DNA form, the CDR3 reads TGTGCCAGCAGCCCAGCGGGGCGAGAGCAGTTCTTC. It codes for CASSPAGREQFF.

For the CDR3, the DNA is TGTGCCAGCAGGGGAGGGGGCGGGGGTCAGCCCCAGCATTTT. Its protein is CASRGGGGGQPQHF. V usage is TRBV6-6 and J usage is TRBJ1-5; the match to TRBD1 covers 7 bases. CDR1 and CDR2 from the germline V gene are MNHNY and SVGAGI (reference sequence). The trim removed 6 bases at V and 6 bases at J, leaving 8 bases unmatched. The CDR3 spans 14 residues.

The rearrangement links TRBV28 to TRBJ1-5; 10 positions match TRBD1. The V gene's germline CDR1 is MDHEN and CDR2 SYDVKM. Trimming cost V 6 bases and J 6 bases; bases outside gene matches: 17. The length of the CDR3 is 18 residues. The DNA of the CDR3 is TGTGCCAGCAGACCACCCTTGGGGACAGGGGCCTCGGGTCAGCCCCAGCATTTT. It codes for CASRPPLGTGASGQPQHF.

This clone was picked up one time. V and J are TRBV30 and TRBJ1-2; D is possibly TRBD1 (5 bases). The length of the CDR3 is 11 residues. Trimming cost V 3 bases and J 8 bases, with 10 bases left between them. Germline V gives CDR1 GTSNPN, CDR2 SVGIG (reference sequence). The CDR3 region is CAWREGIGYTF. In nucleotides, the CDR3 is TGTGCCTGGAGGGAGGGGATCGGCTACACCTTC.

About this clone itself: The same CDR3 can be traced to other DNA sequences in this sample. The chain links TRBV6-5 to TRBJ1-1; the D is unclear. Trimming cost V 5 bases and J 0 bases, with 7 bases left between them. Germline V lookup: CDR1 MNHEY, CDR2 SVGAGI. This CDR3 is built from 13 residues. CDR3 sequence: CASSDPMNTEAFF. In DNA, the CDR3 is TGTGCCAGCAGTGACCCTATGAACACTGAAGCTTTCTTT.

The chain links TRBV5-4 to TRBJ1-1; D unresolved. The CDR3 covers 14 residues. V lost 4 bases, J lost 1 base, and 11 bases lay in between. Looked up from germline, CDR1 is SGHNT and CDR2 is YYREEE (reference sequence). The CDR3, as DNA: TGTGCCAGCAGCCTGGCCAAGACGAACACTGAAGCTTTCTTT. Amino acid sequence: CASSLAKTNTEAFF.

The V call is TRBV27, the J call TRBJ1-2; 9 bases match TRBD1. J lost 4 bases, V lost 5 bases, and 11 bases had no gene match. This CDR3 contains 16 residues. CDR1 and CDR2 (germline): MNHEY, SMNVEV (reference sequence). This CDR3 reads CASSPSRDRAGYGYTF. The CDR3 DNA follows: TGTGCCAGCAGTCCATCCCGGGACAGGGCGGGCTATGGCTACACCTTC.

The chain employs TRBV6-6 and TRBJ1-3; D is uncertain. The V gene's germline CDR1 is MNHNY and CDR2 SVGAGI (reference sequence). The V gene lost 1 base and the J gene lost 0 bases, with 10 bases spanning the gap. The CDR3 has 16 amino acids. CDR3 sequence: CASSYFAEYSGNTIYF. CDR3 nucleotides: TGTGCCAGCAGTTACTTTGCAGAGTACTCTGGAAACACCATATATTTT.

The rearrangement uses TRBV30 and TRBJ2-3; 15 bases are a match to TRBD2. The V gene's germline CDR1 is GTSNPN and CDR2 SVGIG (reference sequence). The CDR3 covers 16 residues. J lost 3 bases, V lost 2 bases, and 3 bases had no gene match. CDR3 DNA: TGTGCCTGGAGTCTGGGACTAGCGGGAGGAACAGATACGCAGTATTTT. This gives the protein CAWSLGLAGGTDTQYF.

DNA of the CDR3: TGCGCCAGCAGCCGGACTAGCGGGACCTACGAGCAGTACTTC. Its translation: CASSRTSGTYEQYF. The V gene is TRBV10-2, the J gene TRBJ2-7; 12 bases align to TRBD2. The CDR3 spans 14 residues. The V gene's germline CDR1 is WSHSY and CDR2 SAAADI. V lost 6 bases and J lost 2; bases outside the gene matches: 2.